The rows below give T cell receptor beta chains drawn from one sample of a study of T cell repertoires in cytomegalovirus infection. Antigen specificity for these receptors is unknown. TCRdb re-called the reads through MiXCR, storing one row per CDR3 protein. The data show roughly 500,000 distinct CDR3 sequences, with approximately 46% seen just once and just under 45% held by the top ten. The source material was cultured PBMCs, sampled from culture after CMV antigen stimulation. The receptor source for this set is a human donor in good health (CMV status not recorded). Some clones in this sample may be carry-over from other donors' samples. CDR3s include the opening cysteine and the closing phenylalanine or tryptophan. D genes are given only for firm matches. Rows may omit the clone size; those that give it use once, few, many or a size class.

J | size | D | V | CDR3 | DNA
TRBJ2-1 | NA | NA | TRBV5-6 | CASSFGSRSYNEQFF | TGTGCCAGCAGCTTTGGATCCCGTTCCTACAATGAGCAGTTCTTC
TRBJ2-5 | NA | NA | TRBV12-3/TRBV12-4 | CASSLDEHWKTQYF | TGTGCCAGCAGTTTAGACGAGCATTGGAAGACCCAGTACTTC
TRBJ1-1 | NA | NA | TRBV5-6 | CASRGRVGAVNTEAFF | TGTGCCAGCAGGGGCCGGGTAGGGGCGGTGAACACTGAAGCTTTCTTT
TRBJ2-2 | few | TRBD2 | TRBV20-1 | CSARGGLAGYGELFF | TGCAGTGCTAGAGGGGGACTAGCGGGATACGGGGAGCTGTTTTTT
TRBJ2-1 | NA | NA | TRBV5-6 | CASSPSGSSFF | TGTGCCAGCAGCCCCTCCGGGTCCTCGTTCTTC
TRBJ2-3 | NA | TRBD2 | TRBV12-3/TRBV12-4 | CASSLRGERGSINTQYF | TGTGCCAGCAGTTTACGGGGGGAGCGGGGATCAATTAATACGCAGTATTTT
TRBJ1-1 | NA | NA | TRBV19 | CASWNRRLNTEAFF | TGTGCCAGTTGGAACAGGAGACTGAACACTGAAGCTTTCTTT
TRBJ1-4 | NA | NA | TRBV7-8 | CASSPGVPTNEKLFF | TGTGCCAGCAGCCCAGGGGTACCAACTAATGAAAAACTGTTTTTT
TRBJ2-5 | NA | NA | TRBV28 | CASSFPRGQLETQYF | TGTGCCAGCAGTTTCCCACGGGGGCAGCTAGAGACCCAGTACTTC
TRBJ2-7 | NA | TRBD2 | TRBV19 | CASSIGLAGGEHYEQYF | TGTGCCAGTAGTATAGGACTAGCGGGAGGGGAGCACTACGAGCAGTACTTC
TRBJ1-1 | NA | TRBD1 | TRBV7-6 | CASSLDPGQGAVTEAFF | TGTGCCAGCAGCTTAGACCCGGGACAGGGGGCCGTCACTGAAGCTTTCTTT
TRBJ1-1 | once | TRBD1 | TRBV6-1 | CASRGTGSGGTEAFF | TGTGCCAGCAGGGGGACAGGGTCGGGTGGCACTGAAGCTTTCTTT
TRBJ2-7 | NA | NA | TRBV12-3/TRBV12-4 | CASSVAFGEQYF | TGTGCCAGCAGTGTAGCCTTTGGCGAGCAGTACTTC
TRBJ2-1 | NA | TRBD2 | TRBV20-1 | CSATNPAGGSSNEQFF | TGCAGTGCTACTAACCCAGCGGGAGGGTCCTCCAATGAGCAGTTCTTC
TRBJ2-7 | NA | NA | TRBV6-8 | CASSYSKGYEQYF | TGTGCCAGCAGTTACTCGAAGGGATACGAGCAGTACTTC
TRBJ2-3 | few | TRBD1 | TRBV7-6 | CASSWTGVLTDTQYF | TGTGCCAGCAGCTGGACAGGGGTTCTCACAGATACGCAGTATTTT
TRBJ2-7 | few | TRBD2 | TRBV11-2 | CASSLSAAGVVYEQYF | TGTGCCAGCAGCTTATCTGCAGCGGGAGTGGTTTACGAGCAGTACTTC
TRBJ2-5 | few | TRBD2 | TRBV7-6 | CASSYSGVGETQYF | TGTGCCAGCAGCTACAGCGGGGTGGGAGAGACCCAGTACTTC
TRBJ2-1 | few | NA | TRBV4-1 | CASSRTVEGPGSEQFF | TGCGCCAGCAGTCGTACCGTGGAGGGCCCCGGGAGTGAGCAGTTCTTC
TRBJ2-7 | few | NA | TRBV7-2 | CASSPWISYEQYF | TGTGCCAGCAGCCCCTGGATCTCCTACGAGCAGTACTTC
TRBJ2-7 | NA | TRBD2 | TRBV3-1 | CASRLGLAGDYEQYF | TGTGCCAGCAGACTTGGACTAGCAGGTGACTACGAGCAGTACTTC
TRBJ2-1 | NA | TRBD2 | TRBV4-1 | CASSPLAGGPFYEQFF | TGCGCCAGCAGCCCCCTAGCGGGAGGGCCGTTCTATGAGCAGTTCTTC
TRBJ2-7 | many | TRBD1 | TRBV7-2 | CASSFGTGPGYEQYF | TGTGCCAGCAGCTTCGGGACAGGCCCCGGCTACGAGCAGTACTTC
TRBJ2-1 | NA | NA | TRBV30 | CAWSPQIDEQFF | TGTGCCTGGAGCCCTCAGATAGATGAGCAGTTCTTC
TRBJ1-1 | few | NA | TRBV4-2 | CASSQGVNTEAFF | TGTGCCAGCAGCCAAGGGGTGAACACTGAAGCTTTCTTT
TRBJ1-1 | NA | TRBD1 | TRBV19 | CASTLNSAGGTEAFF | TGTGCCAGTACCCTAAACTCGGCAGGGGGCACTGAAGCTTTCTTT
TRBJ2-2 | NA | TRBD1 | TRBV20-1 | CSARVITGGSTGELFF | TGCAGTGCTAGAGTAATAACAGGGGGAAGCACCGGGGAGCTGTTTTTT
TRBJ2-5 | few | NA | TRBV10-3 | CAISDAREETQYF | TGTGCCATCAGTGACGCTAGGGAAGAGACCCAGTACTTC
TRBJ2-3 | NA | NA | TRBV6-1 | CASSSRSGALDTQYF | TGTGCCAGCAGTTCCCGATCGGGGGCGCTCGATACGCAGTATTTT
TRBJ1-2 | NA | TRBD1 | TRBV9 | CASSEGTGGYGYTF | TGTGCCAGCAGCGAGGGGACAGGGGGCTATGGCTACACCTTC
TRBJ2-5 | few | TRBD2 | TRBV7-2 | CASSLGGLAGQETQYF | TGTGCCAGCAGCTTAGGGGGACTAGCGGGACAAGAGACCCAGTACTTC
TRBJ2-3 | many | NA | TRBV7-2 | CASSLDLDTQYF | TGTGCCAGCAGCTTAGATTTAGATACGCAGTATTTT
TRBJ2-2 | NA | TRBD2 | TRBV7-8 | CASSPGLAGATHRELFF | TGTGCCAGCAGCCCCGGACTAGCGGGGGCTACGCACAGGGAGCTGTTTTTT
TRBJ2-1 | NA | TRBD2 | TRBV19 | CASSMGGSSYNEQFF | TGTGCCAGTAGTATGGGCGGGAGCTCCTACAATGAGCAGTTCTTC
TRBJ2-3 | few | TRBD2 | TRBV12-3/TRBV12-4 | CASSLGLARADTQYF | TGTGCCAGCAGTTTGGGACTAGCAAGGGCAGATACGCAGTATTTT
TRBJ1-2 | many | NA | TRBV7-2 | CASSLQLTDGYTF | TGTGCCAGCAGCCTACAACTTACGGATGGCTACACCTTC
TRBJ1-4 | NA | NA | TRBV28 | CASSQPGTATNEKLFF | TGTGCCAGCAGTCAACCTGGAACGGCGACTAATGAAAAACTGTTTTTT
TRBJ1-1 | NA | NA | TRBV7-2 | CASSRGPGNTEAFF | TGTGCCAGCAGCCGCGGGCCGGGGAACACTGAAGCTTTCTTT
TRBJ2-7 | NA | TRBD2 | TRBV5-6 | CASSFDERGTYEQYF | TGTGCCAGCAGCTTCGACGAGCGGGGGACCTACGAGCAGTACTTC
TRBJ1-1 | many | NA | TRBV7-2 | CASSFGTEAFF | TGTGCCAGCAGCTTTGGAACTGAAGCTTTCTTT
TRBJ1-6 | NA | TRBD1 | TRBV28 | CASRGAGGQGRVASYNSPLHF | TGTGCCAGCAGGGGGGCGGGTGGACAGGGGCGAGTGGCGTCCTATAATTCACCCCTCCACTTT
TRBJ1-1 | few | NA | TRBV4-3 | CASSQDARVNTEAFF | TGCGCCAGCAGCCAAGACGCCAGGGTGAACACTGAAGCTTTCTTT
TRBJ1-6 | few | NA | TRBV12-3/TRBV12-4 | CASSNGANSPLHF | TGTGCCAGCAGTAACGGGGCGAATTCACCCCTCCACTTT